This entry lists 25 T cell receptor beta chains sequenced from one sample in a study of T-cell memory formation after mild COVID-19. TCRdb ran MiXCR on the 5' RACE reads and lists one entry per CDR3 protein. There are 450,000 to 700,000 distinct CDR3 sequences in the sample; around 17% occur only once, and approximately 12% lies in the top ten. Input material: PBMCs or a T cell subset sorted from them (not recorded which). The receptors were gathered from an adult woman who had mild COVID-19 (a few samples of this study predate the infection). Cell type and time point are not known.

This rearrangement joins TRBV5-1 to TRBJ2-1; 7 bases agree with TRBD2. This CDR3 is built from 15 residues. CDR1 and CDR2 (germline): SGHRS, YFSETQ. The trim removed 4 bases at V and 1 base at J, leaving 5 bases unmatched. The CDR3 nucleotides read TGCGCCAGCAGCGAGCAGGGAGGGTCCTACAATGAGCAGTTCTTC. Translating it yields CASSEQGGSYNEQFF.

The V and J genes are TRBV5-1 and TRBJ1-6; the D gene is possibly TRBD1 (5 bases). Per germline, CDR1 SGHRS and CDR2 YFSETQ. The V gene lost 1 base and the J gene lost 6 bases, with 14 bases spanning the gap. This CDR3 is built from 16 residues. Written as DNA, the CDR3 is TGCGCCAGCAGCTTGCGGCAGGTCGGGGCTAATTCACCCCTCCACTTT. It translates to CASSLRQVGANSPLHF. The full variable domain, completed using reference TRBV5-1 and TRBJ1-6, is KAGVTQTPRYLIKTRGQQVTLSCSPISGHRSVSWYQQTPGQGLQFLFEYFSETQRNKGNFPGRFSGRQFSNSRSEMNVSTLELGDSALYLCASSLRQVGANSPLHFGNGTRLTVT.

This clonotype was picked up a small number of times. The chain carries TRBV30 and TRBJ2-1; 10 bases are shared with TRBD2. This CDR3 contains 15 residues. Germline CDR1 is GTSNPN and CDR2 is SVGIG (reference sequence). Germline trimming cut 5 bases from V and 5 bases from J; bases unmatched to any gene: 9. CDR3 in amino acids: CAWWSSGRVHNEQFF. CDR3 in DNA: TGTGCCTGGTGGAGCAGCGGGAGGGTCCACAATGAGCAGTTCTTC.

The chain uses TRBV7-6 and TRBJ2-7; 9 bases map to TRBD1. The CDR3 contains 14 residues. V shed 4 bases, J shed 8 bases, and the junction held 9 bases outside the gene matches. Germline CDR1 SGHVS, CDR2 FNYEAQ. This CDR3 reads CASSSPIGQGKQYF. Written as DNA, the CDR3 is TGTGCCAGCAGCTCACCCATCGGACAGGGGAAGCAGTACTTC. Complete variable domain (other parts from reference TRBV7-6 and TRBJ2-7): GAGVSQSPRYKVTKRGQDVALRCDPISGHVSLYWYRQALGQGPEFLTYFNYEAQQDKSGLPNDRFSAERPEGSISTLTIQRTEQRDSAMYRCASSSPIGQGKQYFGPGTRLTVT.

The V and J genes are TRBV12-3 or TRBV12-4 and TRBJ2-1; D ambiguous. The CDR3 loop spans 14 amino acids. V gave up 8 bases and J gave up 6 bases, with 17 bases separating them. CDR3 sequence reads: CASRLIIGSNEQFF. CDR3 coding DNA: TGTGCCAGCCGGCTCATAATAGGTTCCAATGAGCAGTTCTTC.

The chain carries TRBV6-2 or TRBV6-3 and TRBJ1-2; D unresolved. CDR3 length: 12 amino acids. Germline values: CDR1 MNHEY, CDR2 SVGEGT. The ends were cut back, 8 bases at V and 2 bases at J, with 9 bases in the middle. The CDR3 sequence is CASSEANYGYTF. The CDR3, as DNA: TGTGCCAGCTCCGAGGCGAACTATGGCTACACCTTC.

The chain is built from TRBV27 and TRBJ1-5, with unresolved D. Germline CDR1 reads MNHEY; CDR2 reads SMNVEV (reference sequence). This CDR3 contains 14 residues. V lost 1 base and J 6 bases, leaving 10 bases between the germline ends. CDR3: CASSLYPSPQPQHF. DNA for the CDR3: TGTGCCAGCAGTTTATACCCCTCCCCTCAGCCCCAGCATTTT.

This clonotype has a handful of counts. This chain joins TRBV21-1 and TRBJ1-6; the D segment call TRBD1 is taken from the table without a DNA check. TRBV21-1 is a known pseudogene. CDR3 size: 16 residues. The CDR3 DNA is TGTGCCAGCAGCAAAAGTCAATCAGGGAGAGAATCACCCCTCCACTTT. This encodes CASSKSQSGRESPLHF.

This clonotype was observed a single time. This chain links TRBV20-1 with TRBJ1-1, with TRBD1 matching 9 bases. This CDR3 spans 13 amino acids. From germline, CDR1 is DFQATT and CDR2 SNEGSKA (reference sequence). The CDR3 sequence is CRTGTGKNTEAFF. In nucleotides, the CDR3 is TGCAGGACCGGGACAGGGAAGAACACTGAAGCTTTCTTT.

The chain uses TRBV27 and TRBJ2-1; 8 positions agree with TRBD2. Germline-derived CDR1 and CDR2 are MNHEY and SMNVEV (reference sequence). V shed 5 bases, J shed 2 bases, and the junction held 8 bases outside the gene matches. This CDR3 spans 16 amino acids. CDR3 DNA sequence: TGTGCCAGCAGTCCCCCGATAGCGGGGACCTACAATGAGCAGTTCTTC. Its protein product is CASSPPIAGTYNEQFF.

There are a few counts of this clonotype. The chain joins TRBV29-1 to TRBJ2-5, with a possible D match to TRBD2 (5 bases). The CDR3 has 12 amino acids. Germline values: CDR1 SQVTM, CDR2 ANQGSEA. V dropped 7 bases and J dropped 2 bases, with 11 bases sitting between them. Here the CDR3 reads CSGNRGQETQYF. CDR3 DNA: TGCAGCGGGAATCGGGGTCAAGAGACCCAGTACTTC.

The chain couples TRBV6-1 to TRBJ1-1; the D is unclear. Germline V lookup: CDR1 MNHNS, CDR2 SASEGT. V shed 5 bases and J shed 1 base, with 8 bases lying between them. The CDR3 has 13 amino acids. This chain's CDR3 is CASSTHRNTEAFF. The CDR3 bases are TGTGCCAGCAGTACTCACAGGAACACTGAAGCTTTCTTT.

Only a few counts were recorded for this clonotype. V gene TRBV29-1 combines with J gene TRBJ2-5, with D perhaps TRBD1 (6 bases). Trimming removed 2 bases at V and 1 base at J, with 11 bases between. Germline V lookup: CDR1 SQVTM, CDR2 ANQGSEA. This CDR3 has 14 amino acids. CDR3 nucleotides: TGCAGCGTTGAAAAGGGGGTTCTCCAAGAGACCCAGTACTTC. It encodes CSVEKGVLQETQYF.

The J gene is TRBJ2-5, the V gene TRBV12-3 or TRBV12-4; 7 positions match TRBD1. This CDR3 is built from 14 residues. V gave up 5 bases and J gave up 5 bases; unmatched junction bases: 8. The CDR3 is CASSPTGVGETQYF. The CDR3 DNA follows: TGTGCCAGCAGTCCTACAGGGGTAGGGGAGACCCAGTACTTC.

This chain uses TRBV7-9 with TRBJ1-1; a possible D gene is TRBD1 (6 bases). This CDR3 contains 19 residues. V was cut by 0 bases and J by 1 base, with 21 bases left in between. Germline V gene data show CDR1 as SEHNR and CDR2 as FQNEAQ (reference sequence). CDR3 DNA sequence: TGTGCCAGCAGCTTAGCGTGGGGGGCTCTGAGCGGTAGGAACACTGAAGCTTTCTTT. Translation: CASSLAWGALSGRNTEAFF.

The chain employs TRBV18 and TRBJ2-7; the match to TRBD2 covers 10 bases. This CDR3 comprises 19 residues. Germline V gene lookup returns CDR1 KGHSH and CDR2 LQKENI. J gave up 6 bases and V 1 base, and 18 bases lay outside the gene matches. CDR3 region: CASSPRGASGSGFTVEQYF. The CDR3 DNA follows: TGTGCCAGCTCACCACGAGGGGCTAGCGGGAGCGGCTTTACGGTCGAGCAGTACTTC.

The V gene is TRBV7-6, the J gene TRBJ2-5, with TRBD2 matching over 8 bases. The ends lost 4 bases at V and 3 bases at J; junction bases unmatched: 7. CDR3 length: 15 amino acids. Looked up from germline, CDR1 is SGHVS and CDR2 is FNYEAQ. CDR3 bases: TGTGCCAGCAGCTACCGACTAGCGATGAAAGAGACCCAGTACTTC. Its protein is CASSYRLAMKETQYF.

This chain joins TRBV20-1 and TRBJ2-4; D is perhaps TRBD1 (5 bases). V lost 0 bases to trimming and J lost 2 bases, with 11 bases between them. Looked up from germline, CDR1 is DFQATT and CDR2 is SNEGSKA (reference sequence). CDR3 length equals 15 residues. The CDR3 nucleotides read TGCAGTGCTAGAGAGGCAGGGTTGACCAAAAACATTCAGTACTTC. This sequence encodes CSAREAGLTKNIQYF.

This clonotype was counted ten times or more. V gene TRBV4-2 combines with J gene TRBJ2-1, with 11 bases matching TRBD2. Germline CDR1 and CDR2: LGHNA and YNFKEQ. The V gene end was trimmed by 4 bases and the J gene end by 2 bases; junction bases not matched to a gene: 1. The CDR3 contains 15 residues. The CDR3 nucleotides are TGTGCCAGCAGCCCGGGACTAGCGGCCTACAATGAGCAGTTCTTC. Translating gives CASSPGLAAYNEQFF.

This clonotype was seen more than once but under ten times. The CDR3 region has the DNA TGTGCCAGCAGTTACGTGAGCTCCTACAATGAGCAGTTCTTC. Its translation: CASSYVSSYNEQFF. V usage is TRBV6-2 or TRBV6-3 and J usage is TRBJ2-1; D uncertain. V lost 2 bases to trimming and J lost 0 bases, with 5 bases between them. CDR1 is MNHEY, CDR2 SVGEGT, per germline. The CDR3 contains 14 residues.

The rearrangement joins TRBV11-2 to TRBJ2-7; D is ambiguous. Germline V lookup: CDR1 SGHAT, CDR2 FQNNGV. This CDR3 is 13 amino acids long. The V and J ends lost 0 bases and 3 bases respectively, with 6 bases between them. CDR3 region: CASSLDQVYEQYF. CDR3 nucleotide sequence: TGTGCCAGCAGCTTAGATCAAGTCTACGAGCAGTACTTC. Combining the CDR3 with reference TRBV11-2 and TRBJ2-7 gives the whole variable domain EAGVAQSPRYKIIEKRQSVAFWCNPISGHATLYWYQQILGQGPKLLIQFQNNGVVDDSQLPKDRFSAERLKGVDSTLKIQPAKLEDSAVYLCASSLDQVYEQYFGPGTRLTVT.

The table lists this clonotype with a count of one. V and J are TRBV7-9 and TRBJ2-3; 9 bases agree with TRBD2. The CDR3 has 15 amino acids. Trimming took 2 bases from V and 4 from J; bases not matched to a gene: 4. CDR1 SEHNR and CDR2 FQNEAQ come from the germline V gene (reference sequence). CDR3 residues: CASSLSGRSADTQYF. The DNA of the CDR3 is TGTGCCAGCAGCTTAAGCGGGAGGAGCGCAGATACGCAGTATTTT.

This clonotype was seen a handful of times. The J gene is TRBJ1-1, the V gene TRBV12-3 or TRBV12-4; 8 nucleotides match TRBD1. The CDR3 contains 14 residues. Trimming removed 7 bases from V and 4 bases from J; junction bases left unmatched: 8. CDR3 in amino acids: CASNPTGEGTEAFF. The CDR3 region has the DNA TGTGCCAGCAACCCGACAGGGGAGGGCACTGAAGCTTTCTTT.

This clonotype showed up just a few times. The J gene is TRBJ2-7, the V gene TRBV20-1; D not resolved. The CDR3 length is 16 residues. V lost 6 bases and J 0 bases, leaving 21 bases between the germline ends. Germline loops: CDR1 DFQATT, CDR2 SNEGSKA (reference sequence). As DNA, the CDR3 is TGCAGTGCCGGACCGGTGGGTACCTACCCCTCCTACGAGCAGTACTTC. Residues: CSAGPVGTYPSYEQYF.

This clonotype was observed a few times. The V gene is TRBV4-3, the J gene TRBJ2-2, with D possibly TRBD2 on 6 matching bases. Germline V gene data show CDR1 as LGHNA and CDR2 as YSLEER. The CDR3 covers 14 residues. V lost 2 bases and J lost 5, with 9 bases in between. The CDR3 loop is CASSQSSGTGELFF. The DNA of the CDR3 is TGCGCCAGCAGCCAATCGAGCGGGACCGGGGAGCTGTTTTTT.